The 23 T cell receptor beta chains given below trace back to one sample, sequenced in a study of T cells in Graves' hyperthyroidism and ophthalmopathy. The investigators amplified TCR beta CDR3 regions from RNA transcripts. The study used the HTBI primer set for a first-round RT-PCR of the TCR CDR3. TCRdb re-called the multiplex PCR reads with MiXCR, one entry per CDR3 protein. This sample has about 560,000 distinct CDR3 sequences, with 11% to 15% found just once. Sequenced input: blood. These receptors all come from a woman aged 40 to 49 with Graves' hyperthyroidism.

For this clonotype: This may come from a read error, since a much larger clone is one base off. The genes are TRBV7-6 and TRBJ2-2, with D perhaps TRBD2 (5 bases). CDR3 size: 14 residues. Germline V CDR1 and CDR2: SGHVS, FNYEAQ. The CDR3: CASSAQDFTGEPFF. In DNA, the CDR3 is TGTGCCAGCAGCGCCCAGGATTTCACCGGGGAGCCGTTTTTT.

This clonotype was seen many times. V usage is TRBV30 and J usage is TRBJ2-7; tentatively, D is TRBD1 (6 bases). In germline, CDR1 is GTSNPN, CDR2 SVGIG (reference sequence). The CDR3 extends over 14 amino acids. V lost 1 base, J lost 9 bases, and 19 bases lay in between. CDR3 sequence reads: CAWSEQGNLRGQYF. The CDR3 bases are TGTGCCTGGAGTGAACAGGGAAATCTACGGGGGCAGTACTTC.

This clonotype was seen many times. The chain uses TRBV20-1 and TRBJ2-3; D remains unclear. Germline CDR1 and CDR2: DFQATT and SNEGSKA (reference sequence). This CDR3 is 13 amino acids long. CDR3 DNA sequence: TGCAGAGCAAAGAAGGGTAGCACAGATACGCAGTATTTT. Translating gives CRAKKGSTDTQYF.

In regard to this clonotype: The junction departs from germline at one end; a sequencing error may be responsible. The gene calls are TRBV7-2 and TRBJ2-5, with 8 bases identical to TRBD2. The CDR3 consists of 15 residues. Per the germline V gene, CDR1 is SGHTA and CDR2 is FQGNSA. CDR3 protein: CASSQTGTSQETQYF. Written as DNA, the CDR3 is TGCGCCAGCAGCCAAACCGGGACTAGCCAAGAGACCCAGTACTTC.

This clonotype was detected many times. This chain links TRBV28 with TRBJ1-1; TRBD1 matches 8 bases. CDR3 length: 14 amino acids. Germline loops: CDR1 MDHEN, CDR2 SYDVKM. Unmatched junction bases numbered 6, after V lost 5 bases and J lost 4 bases. The CDR3 loop is CASSPRQGSTEAFF. CDR3 nucleotides: TGTGCCAGCAGTCCCCGACAGGGGAGCACTGAAGCTTTCTTT. The full variable domain, completed using reference TRBV28 and TRBJ1-1, is DVKVTQSSRYLVKRTGEKVFLECVQDMDHENMFWYRQDPGLGLRLIYFSYDVKMKEKGDIPEGYSVSREKKERFSLILESASTNQTSMYLCASSPRQGSTEAFFGQGTRLTVV.

This clonotype was found many times. The chain carries TRBV3-1 and TRBJ2-2; D unresolved. CDR1 is LGHDT, CDR2 YNNKEL, per germline (reference sequence). The CDR3 loop spans 15 amino acids. Trimming stripped 1 base from V and 2 bases from J, with 8 bases between. In DNA, the CDR3 is TGTGCCAGCAGCCAAGTTTGGTCCAACACCGGGGAGCTGTTTTTT. Translated: CASSQVWSNTGELFF.

This clonotype was recorded at least ten times. The genes are TRBV6-1 and TRBJ1-1, with D hard to call. Germline loops: CDR1 MNHNS, CDR2 SASEGT. This CDR3 is 11 amino acids long. The V and J ends lost 8 bases and 5 bases respectively, with 9 bases between them. This chain's CDR3 is CASWELTEAFF. Written as DNA, the CDR3 is TGTGCCAGCTGGGAGCTTACTGAAGCTTTCTTT.

The chain couples TRBV7-3 to TRBJ2-5; D may correspond to TRBD1 or TRBD2 (5 bases each). Germline V gene sequence: CDR1 SGHTA, CDR2 FQGTGA. CDR3 length: 13 residues. Trimming removed 3 bases from V and 4 bases from J, with 9 bases in between. CDR3 bases: TGTGCCAGCAGCTTCTCCGGGACAGAGACCCAGTACTTC. Translation: CASSFSGTETQYF.

This clonotype was found many times. The genes are TRBV7-3 and TRBJ2-1; 10 bases align to TRBD2. This CDR3 comprises 15 residues. Germline-derived CDR1 and CDR2 are SGHTA and FQGTGA. The junction had 7 bases not matched to a gene; V was cut back by 2 bases and J by 9 bases. The CDR3 bases are TGTGCCAGCAGCTTAGGGCTAGCGGGAGTGGGTGAGCAGTTCTTC. The encoded protein is CASSLGLAGVGEQFF.

This clonotype was seen repeatedly, ten times or more. J is TRBJ1-1 and V is TRBV11-2; D uncertain. Trimming took 2 bases from V and 8 from J, leaving 9 bases between them. CDR1 and CDR2 from the germline V gene are SGHAT and FQNNGV. This CDR3 region has 12 residues. The CDR3 sequence: CASSLRTAEAFF. The CDR3 nucleotides read TGTGCCAGCAGCTTAAGGACCGCCGAAGCTTTCTTT.

This clonotype came up a few times. V is TRBV20-1 and J is TRBJ2-7; no firm D call. Between the trimmed V and J ends, which lost 7 bases and 0 bases, there was a span of 16 bases. The CDR3 loop spans 14 amino acids. Germline CDR1 is DFQATT and CDR2 is SNEGSKA (reference sequence). CDR3 region: CSGSGPPGSYEQYF. The CDR3 DNA reads as TGCAGTGGCTCAGGACCGCCGGGCTCCTACGAGCAGTACTTC.

There are many counts of this clonotype. The chain joins TRBV2 to TRBJ2-3; 11 nucleotides align to TRBD2. The CDR3 is 18 amino acids. V gave up 3 bases and J gave up 5 bases; unmatched junction bases: 13. Germline V gives CDR1 SNHLY, CDR2 FYNNEI. The CDR3 DNA follows: TGTGCCAGCAGTGACATTTTAGAGACTAGCGGGACCCGAGATACGCAGTATTTT. Its protein product is CASSDILETSGTRDTQYF.

This clonotype showed up just a few times. The V gene is TRBV5-8, the J gene TRBJ2-5; 7 bases are a match to TRBD2. The CDR3 covers 16 residues. Germline V gives CDR1 SGHTS, CDR2 YDEGEE. Trimming at V came to 5 bases and at J to 0 bases, leaving 10 bases not matched to a gene. The CDR3: CASRDLAEKYQETQYF. CDR3 sequence (DNA): TGTGCCAGCAGAGATCTAGCGGAAAAGTACCAAGAGACCCAGTACTTC.

This clonotype has ten or more counts. The chain couples TRBV18 to TRBJ2-2; no reliable D call. The CDR3 covers 14 residues. Germline CDR1 is KGHSH and CDR2 is LQKENI. Trimming removed 5 bases from V and 5 bases from J, with 12 bases in between. The CDR3 nucleotides read TGTGCCAGCTCATCCCAAGGAGATACCGGGGAGCTGTTTTTT. It is translated as CASSSQGDTGELFF.

In its sample, this clonotype was seen a few times. The CDR3 protein is CASSSLDVTAYEQYF. CDR3 nucleotide sequence: TGTGCCAGCAGTTCCCTTGATGTGACTGCCTACGAGCAGTACTTC. J is TRBJ2-7 and V is TRBV28; no clear D gene. Trimming took off 4 bases at V and 2 bases at J, with 15 bases between the two ends. The CDR3 runs to 15 residues. CDR1 and CDR2 (germline): MDHEN, SYDVKM. Full variable domain (missing parts from reference TRBV28 and TRBJ2-7): DVKVTQSSRYLVKRTGEKVFLECVQDMDHENMFWYRQDPGLGLRLIYFSYDVKMKEKGDIPEGYSVSREKKERFSLILESASTNQTSMYLCASSSLDVTAYEQYFGPGTRLTVT.

This clonotype was recorded many times. The CDR3 loop reads CASSLRQGQNTEAFF. CDR3 nucleotides: TGTGCCAGCAGCCTCCGACAGGGGCAAAACACTGAAGCTTTCTTT. The chain couples TRBV3-1 to TRBJ1-1; 8 bases are a match to TRBD1. Trimming took 4 bases from V and 2 from J; bases not matched to a gene: 6. This CDR3 has 15 residues. Germline CDR1 and CDR2: LGHDT and YNNKEL (reference sequence).

This clonotype was found many times. The chain combines TRBV28 with TRBJ2-5; D gene ambiguous. Trimming cost V 5 bases and J 1 base, with 14 bases left between them. Looked up from germline, CDR1 is MDHEN and CDR2 is SYDVKM. This CDR3 has 15 amino acids. The CDR3 nucleotides are TGTGCCAGCAGTAACGGACGGATACGCCAAGAGACCCAGTACTTC. It is translated as CASSNGRIRQETQYF. Looking up the rest from reference TRBV28 and TRBJ2-5 gives the full variable domain: DVKVTQSSRYLVKRTGEKVFLECVQDMDHENMFWYRQDPGLGLRLIYFSYDVKMKEKGDIPEGYSVSREKKERFSLILESASTNQTSMYLCASSNGRIRQETQYFGPGTRLLVL.

About this clonotype: This could be a read error, since a much larger clone is one nucleotide away. Since the CDR3 does not end with the conserved phenylalanine or tryptophan, this likely comes from a read error. The V gene is TRBV7-9, the J gene TRBJ2-2, with unresolved D. The CDR3 loop spans 13 amino acids. Germline assignment: CDR1 SEHNR and CDR2 FQNEAQ (reference sequence). V was cut by 2 bases and J by 6 bases, with 7 bases left in between. DNA of the CDR3: TGTGCCAGCAGCTTAAATTCTGCCGGGGAGCTGTTTTCT. Protein product: CASSLNSAGELFS.

The V call is TRBV20-1, the J call TRBJ2-1, with D unresolved. V lost 0 bases and J lost 2, with 14 bases in between. The CDR3 runs 16 residues. Looked up from germline, CDR1 is DFQATT and CDR2 is SNEGSKA (reference sequence). The CDR3 DNA sequence: TGCAGTGCTAGAGATGGCCGGTACACAGCCTACAATGAGCAGTTCTTC. Amino acids: CSARDGRYTAYNEQFF.

J is TRBJ1-2 and V is TRBV5-4; D may be TRBD1 (6 bases). Germline CDR1 reads SGHNT; CDR2 reads YYREEE (reference sequence). This CDR3 spans 15 amino acids. V gave up 2 bases and J gave up 2 bases, with 13 bases separating them. As DNA, the CDR3 is TGTGCCAGCAGCTTTGGGGACACAGGGAACTATGGCTACACCTTC. This sequence encodes CASSFGDTGNYGYTF. Full variable domain (rest looked up from reference TRBV5-4 and TRBJ1-2): ETGVTQSPTHLIKTRGQQVTLRCSSQSGHNTVSWYQQALGQGPQFIFQYYREEENGRGNFPPRFSGLQFPNYSSELNVNALELDDSALYLCASSFGDTGNYGYTFGSGTRLTVV.

This chain joins TRBV24-1 and TRBJ2-1; the D is unclear. The CDR3 is 13 residues long. The V gene lost 6 bases and the J gene lost 5 bases, with 10 bases spanning the gap. Germline V gene sequence: CDR1 KGHDR, CDR2 SFDVKD. In DNA, the CDR3 is TGTGCCACCAGTCAAACGCTAGACAATGAGCAGTTCTTC. Translating it yields CATSQTLDNEQFF.

This clonotype was seen only a few times. CDR3 protein: CSVVCRESLSYEQYF. CDR3 nucleotide sequence: TGCAGCGTTGTCTGCCGGGAGTCCCTTTCCTACGAGCAGTACTTC. The V call is TRBV29-1, the J call TRBJ2-7, with D possibly matching TRBD2 (6 bases). The CDR3 has 15 residues. Germline V lookup: CDR1 SQVTM, CDR2 ANQGSEA. The V end lost 4 bases, the J end lost 1 base, and 17 bases lay between the germline ends.

This clonotype appeared a few times. This rearrangement joins TRBV7-6 to TRBJ2-1, with 11 nucleotides matching TRBD2. J was trimmed by 9 bases and V by 0 bases; bases with no gene match: 4. Germline CDR1 reads SGHVS; CDR2 reads FNYEAQ. The CDR3 consists of 15 residues. The CDR3 DNA follows: TGTGCCAGCAGCTTAGCTAGCGGGAGGGCCATTGAGCAGTTCTTC. Its translation: CASSLASGRAIEQFF.